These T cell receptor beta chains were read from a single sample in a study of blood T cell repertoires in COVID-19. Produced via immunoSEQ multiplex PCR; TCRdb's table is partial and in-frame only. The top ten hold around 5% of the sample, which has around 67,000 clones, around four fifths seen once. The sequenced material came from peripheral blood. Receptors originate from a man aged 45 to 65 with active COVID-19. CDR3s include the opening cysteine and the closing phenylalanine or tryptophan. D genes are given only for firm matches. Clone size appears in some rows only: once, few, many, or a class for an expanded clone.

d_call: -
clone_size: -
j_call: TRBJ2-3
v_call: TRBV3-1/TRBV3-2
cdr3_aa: CASSRPTDATQYF
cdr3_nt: TGTGCCAGCAGCCGCCCAACTGATGCTACGCAGTATTTT

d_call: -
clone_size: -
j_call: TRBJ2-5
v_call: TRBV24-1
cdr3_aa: CATSDPRTVGAPFETQYF
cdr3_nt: TGTGCCACCAGTGATCCACGGACCGTAGGGGCCCCGTTTGAGACCCAGTACTTC

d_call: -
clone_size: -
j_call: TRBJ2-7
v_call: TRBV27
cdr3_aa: CASSLWAGKLFAYEQYF
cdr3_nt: TGTGCCAGCAGTTTATGGGCAGGGAAGCTGTTTGCTTACGAGCAGTACTTC

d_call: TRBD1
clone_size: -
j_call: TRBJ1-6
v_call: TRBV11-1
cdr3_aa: CASSSGTDYNSPLHF
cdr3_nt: TGTGCCAGCAGTTCCGGGACAGACTATAATTCACCCCTCCACTTT

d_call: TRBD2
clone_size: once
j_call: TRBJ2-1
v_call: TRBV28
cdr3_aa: CASSRLAGGRNEQFF
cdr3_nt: TGTGCCAGCAGTCGACTAGCGGGAGGAAGGAATGAGCAGTTCTTC

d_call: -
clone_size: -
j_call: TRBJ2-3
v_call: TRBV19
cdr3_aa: CASSSPTGGGSDTQYF
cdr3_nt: TGTGCCAGTAGTAGCCCAACAGGGGGAGGGTCAGATACGCAGTATTTT

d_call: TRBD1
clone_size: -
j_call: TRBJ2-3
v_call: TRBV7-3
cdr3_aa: CASSPNQGGTDTQYF
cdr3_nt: TGTGCCAGCAGCCCAAACCAGGGGGGCACAGATACGCAGTATTTT

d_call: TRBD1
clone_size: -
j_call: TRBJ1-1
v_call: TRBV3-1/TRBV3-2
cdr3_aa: CASSPLDRGTSEAFF
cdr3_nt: TGTGCCAGCAGCCCCCTGGACAGGGGAACATCTGAAGCTTTCTTT

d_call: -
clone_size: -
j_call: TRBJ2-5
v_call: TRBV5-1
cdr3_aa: CASSRTVTQETQYF
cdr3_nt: TGCGCCAGCAGCAGGACAGTTACCCAAGAGACCCAGTACTTC

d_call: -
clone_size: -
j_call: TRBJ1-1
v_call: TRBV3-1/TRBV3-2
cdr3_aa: CASRRDSPRVRAFF
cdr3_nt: TGTGCCAGCAGGCGGGACTCGCCTAGGGTGAGAGCTTTCTTT

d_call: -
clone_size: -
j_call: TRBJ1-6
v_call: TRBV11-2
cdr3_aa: CASSPGTPAYTLHF
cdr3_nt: TGTGCCAGCAGCCCCGGGACACCGGCTTACACCCTCCACTTT

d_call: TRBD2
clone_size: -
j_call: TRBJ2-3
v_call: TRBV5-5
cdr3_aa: CASSLATSGGVSPF
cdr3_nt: TGTGCCAGCAGCTTGGCCACTAGCGGGGGAGTTAGCCCTTTT

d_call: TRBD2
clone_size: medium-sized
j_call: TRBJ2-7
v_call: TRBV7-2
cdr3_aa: CASTQTSGSSYEQYF
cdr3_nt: TGTGCCAGCACCCAGACTAGCGGGAGTTCGTACGAGCAGTACTTC

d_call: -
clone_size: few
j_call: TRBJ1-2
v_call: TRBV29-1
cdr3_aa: CSGGAGANYGYTF
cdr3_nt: TGCAGCGGGGGGGCAGGGGCTAACTATGGCTACACCTTC

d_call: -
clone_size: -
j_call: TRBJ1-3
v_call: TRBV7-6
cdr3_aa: CASSPSGLGPGNTIYF
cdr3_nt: TGTGCCAGCAGCCCCTCCGGACTGGGCCCTGGAAACACCATATATTTT

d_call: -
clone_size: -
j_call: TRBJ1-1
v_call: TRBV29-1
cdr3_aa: CSVGGGNTEAFF
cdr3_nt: TGCAGCGTCGGGGGGGGGAACACTGAAGCTTTCTTT

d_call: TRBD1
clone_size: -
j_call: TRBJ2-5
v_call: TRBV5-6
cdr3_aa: CASSRRTGRETQYF
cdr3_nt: TGTGCCAGCAGCCGCAGGACAGGGCGAGAGACCCAGTACTTC

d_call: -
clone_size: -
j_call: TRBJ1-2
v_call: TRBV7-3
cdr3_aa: CASSPARQSSGYTF
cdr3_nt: TGTGCCAGCAGCCCCGCAAGACAGTCTAGTGGCTACACCTTC

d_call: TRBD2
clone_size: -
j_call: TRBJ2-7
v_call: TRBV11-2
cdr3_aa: CASSTPRWGGIYEQYF
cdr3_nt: TGTGCCAGCAGCACCCCTCGATGGGGGGGGATTTACGAGCAGTACTTC

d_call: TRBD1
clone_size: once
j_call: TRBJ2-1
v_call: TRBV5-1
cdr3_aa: CASSLGQDPYNEQFF
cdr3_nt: TGCGCCAGCAGCCTTGGACAGGATCCCTACAATGAGCAGTTCTTC

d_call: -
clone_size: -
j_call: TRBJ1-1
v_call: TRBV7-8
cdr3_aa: CASSSAENTEAFF
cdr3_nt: TGTGCCAGCAGCTCTGCAGAAAACACTGAAGCTTTCTTT

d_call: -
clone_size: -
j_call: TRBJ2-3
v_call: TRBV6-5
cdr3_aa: CATTQTGVTDTQYF
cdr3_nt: TGTGCCACCACACAGACAGGAGTCACAGATACGCAGTATTTT

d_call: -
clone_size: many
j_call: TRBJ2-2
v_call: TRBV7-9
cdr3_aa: CASRNLRVSNTGELFF
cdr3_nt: TGTGCCAGCAGGAACCTCAGGGTCTCGAACACCGGGGAGCTGTTTTTT

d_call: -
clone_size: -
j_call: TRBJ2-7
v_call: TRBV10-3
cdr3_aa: CAISDLSGPYEQYF
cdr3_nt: TGTGCCATCAGTGATTTGAGCGGCCCCTACGAGCAGTACTTC

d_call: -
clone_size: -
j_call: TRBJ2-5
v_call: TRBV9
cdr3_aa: CASSVGAGGLQETQYF
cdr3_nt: TGTGCCAGCAGCGTAGGAGCAGGAGGGTTACAAGAGACCCAGTACTTC

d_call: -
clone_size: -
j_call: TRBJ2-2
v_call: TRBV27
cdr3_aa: CASTPGTLNTGELFF
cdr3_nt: TGTGCCAGCACTCCCGGGACATTGAACACCGGGGAGCTGTTTTTT

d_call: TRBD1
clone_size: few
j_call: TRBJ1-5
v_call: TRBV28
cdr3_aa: CASRGTGVGQPQHF
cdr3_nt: TGTGCCAGCAGGGGGACAGGGGTTGGTCAGCCCCAGCATTTT

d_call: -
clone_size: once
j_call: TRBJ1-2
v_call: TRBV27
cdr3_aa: CASRPVVEGGANYGYTF
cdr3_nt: TGTGCCAGCAGACCGGTGGTTGAGGGGGGGGCTAACTATGGCTACACCTTC

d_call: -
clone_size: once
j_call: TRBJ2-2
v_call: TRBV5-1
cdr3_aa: CASSISGGEAGELFF
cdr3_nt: TGCGCCAGCAGCATCAGCGGCGGAGAGGCCGGGGAGCTGTTTTTT

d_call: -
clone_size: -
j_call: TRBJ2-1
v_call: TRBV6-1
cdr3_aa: CASSEMEADNEQFF
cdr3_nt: TGTGCCAGCAGTGAAATGGAAGCGGACAATGAGCAGTTCTTC

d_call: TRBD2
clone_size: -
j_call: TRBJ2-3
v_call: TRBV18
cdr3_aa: CASSPERGVSTDTQYF
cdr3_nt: TGTGCCAGCTCACCAGAGCGGGGGGTTAGCACAGATACGCAGTATTTT

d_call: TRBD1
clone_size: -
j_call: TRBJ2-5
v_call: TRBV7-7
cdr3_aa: CASSSRDRQNQETQYF
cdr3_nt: TGTGCTAGCAGCTCCCGGGACAGGCAAAACCAAGAGACCCAGTACTTC

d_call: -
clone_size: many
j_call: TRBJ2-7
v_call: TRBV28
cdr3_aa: CASSKSSSEGEQYF
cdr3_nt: TGTGCCAGCAGTAAAAGCTCTAGCGAGGGCGAGCAGTACTTC

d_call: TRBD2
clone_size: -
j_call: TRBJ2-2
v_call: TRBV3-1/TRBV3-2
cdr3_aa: CASSQGQRGIYTGELFF
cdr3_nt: TGTGCCAGCAGCCAAGGTCAGCGGGGGATATACACCGGGGAGCTGTTTTTT

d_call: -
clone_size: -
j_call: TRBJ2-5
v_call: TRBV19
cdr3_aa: CASTMSGETQYF
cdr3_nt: TGTGCCAGTACCATGAGCGGAGAGACCCAGTACTTC

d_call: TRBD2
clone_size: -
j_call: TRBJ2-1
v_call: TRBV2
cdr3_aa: CATRTSGSSYNEQFF
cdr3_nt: TGTGCCACCCGGACTAGCGGGAGCTCCTACAATGAGCAGTTCTTC

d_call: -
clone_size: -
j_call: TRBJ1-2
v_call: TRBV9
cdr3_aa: CASSVAGGANYGYTF
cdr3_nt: TGTGCCAGCAGCGTAGCTGGCGGAGCTAACTATGGCTACACCTTC

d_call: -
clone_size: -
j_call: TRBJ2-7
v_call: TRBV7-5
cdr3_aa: CVRSLGRPGQFSYEQYF
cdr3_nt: TGTGTCAGAAGCTTAGGACGGCCAGGCCAATTCTCCTACGAGCAGTACTTC

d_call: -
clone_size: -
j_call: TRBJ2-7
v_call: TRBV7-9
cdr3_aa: CASSLEQARAEQYF
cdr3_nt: TGTGCCAGCAGCTTAGAACAGGCCCGGGCGGAGCAGTACTTC

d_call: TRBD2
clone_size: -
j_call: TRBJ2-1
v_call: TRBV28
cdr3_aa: CASSPTSGSIDEQFF
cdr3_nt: TGTGCCAGCAGTCCCACTAGCGGGAGTATTGATGAGCAGTTCTTC

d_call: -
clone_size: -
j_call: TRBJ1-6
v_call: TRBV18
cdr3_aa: CASSRDKYNSPLHF
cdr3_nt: TGTGCCAGCTCACGAGACAAATATAATTCACCCCTCCACTTT

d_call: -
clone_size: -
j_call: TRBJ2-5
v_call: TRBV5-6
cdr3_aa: CASSLAGYQETQYF
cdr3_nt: TGTGCCAGCAGCTTGGCCGGGTACCAAGAGACCCAGTACTTC

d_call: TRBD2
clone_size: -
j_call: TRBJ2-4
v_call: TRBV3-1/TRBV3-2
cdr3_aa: CASSQDGGGTSGLAKNIQYF
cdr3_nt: TGTGCCAGCAGCCAAGATGGAGGGGGGACTAGCGGCTTAGCCAAAAACATTCAGTACTTC

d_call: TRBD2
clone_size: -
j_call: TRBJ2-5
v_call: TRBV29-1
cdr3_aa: CSVIAGVETQYF
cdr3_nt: TGCAGCGTGATAGCGGGGGTAGAGACCCAGTACTTC

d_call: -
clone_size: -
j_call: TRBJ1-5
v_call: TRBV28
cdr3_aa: CASSSGNQPQHF
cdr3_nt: TGTGCCAGCAGTTCCGGCAATCAGCCCCAGCATTTT